This TCR beta chain derives from a study of shared clonotypes between healthy human individuals (dated by TCRdb to between 2020 and 2021). Context from the whole study: A few men and a couple of women, aged 18 to 49 years, made up the cohort. Per donor, three plates each were used for CD4 naive and CD4 memory, two for CD8 naive, and one for CD8 memory. The study deeply sequenced blood TCR repertoires of five healthy adults to estimate repertoire size and the extent of clonotype sharing between individuals. To increase sequencing depth and limit assay-specific biases, TCR repertoire library preparation and sequencing were carried out by different laboratories using diverse techniques. Each donor's leukapheresis produced roughly between about 0.9 and 9.5 billion PBMCs.

Using the deep immunoSEQ assay, multiplex PCR amplified TCR CDR3 regions from genomic DNA. Extracted genomic DNA from each cell subset was spread evenly across all wells of several immunoSEQ 96-well plates, with each plate serving as a replicate. For sorted subsets, approximately 190 ng genomic DNA, equal to some 28,000 T cell genomes, was loaded into each replicate PCR. Purified libraries were quantified with a Qubit 3.0 fluorometer, sized on a Bioanalyzer 2100, and re-quantified with the KAPA Library Quantification kit. A separate single-read 150-cycle Illumina NextSeq 550 flow cell was used to sequence each immunoSEQ 96-well plate. In the paper's pipeline: Because only junctional sequences without quality scores were contained in the immunoSEQ output, filtering matching that applied to full-length reads could not be performed. Sequences were annotated with PyIR, a Python wrapper for IgBLAST v1.9, and V/J genes and CDR3 were assigned using IMGT germline references. Reads were filtered out if the reads had weak V/J assignments (E-value above 1e-6), no CDR3, stop codons, out-of-frame junctions, or ambiguous translated residues. V3J clonotypes were defined by identical inferred V gene, J gene, and CDR3 amino acid sequence. Percentage overlap between repertoires was calculated by dividing the number of shared unique clonotypes by the size of the smaller repertoire. Richness of each repertoire was evaluated using RTK rarefaction, the Chao1 estimator, and Recon v2.1 estimates of unobserved clonotypes. For all TCRbeta clonotypes obtained by the gDNA method from a few donors, generation probabilities were computed with OLGA. In its TCRdb copy, this immuneACCESS table keeps in-frame sequences only and misses some clones. Where compared with another copy, unresolved V genes explain less than half of these, and the others have no known cause. Clone size and V and J calls were adopted from that table, with D and trimming inferred from the DNA. The sample yields some 1,600,000 clones; approximately 98% were counted once. The ten largest clones take up about 0.42% of the sample.

Donors were healthy HIV-negative adults with no recently reported acute infections or vaccinations. Every donor was a Caucasian adult residing in Nashville, Tennessee, USA. CD4+ T cells were enriched by magnetic negative selection, after which naive cells were positively selected on CD45RA and the negative fraction was taken as the memory subset. After blood collection by leukapheresis, PBMCs were isolated using Ficoll-Histopaque density gradient centrifugation and then cryopreserved in the vapor phase of liquid nitrogen. Analytical flow cytometry was used to check the purity and quantity of every magnetically sorted T cell population. Genomic DNA was isolated from every sorted fraction and measured by UV absorbance on a Nanodrop 2000c. Results the study describes overall, beyond this receptor: Across a few donors, about 5.2% of naive CD4, approximately 3.6% of naive CD8, about 2.3% of memory CD4, and around 0.4% of memory CD8 clonotypes were shared. Even with the large sequencing depth, rarefaction of the sorted-subset datasets indicated that sequencing was incomplete. The small number of donors limited the genetic and exposure-history diversity represented. Clonotypes shared by all four sorted-subset donors showed higher generation probabilities than non-shared clonotypes. Naive subsets generally had larger estimated clonotype richness than memory subsets did. Sampling was restricted to blood, and TCR repertoires in tissues likely differ from the TCR repertoires found in blood. Pairwise subsampling led to the expectation that sequencing depth would affect the degree of clonotype sharing among donors.

With respect to this clone: The clone's antigen remains unknown. Base quality data are lacking; no much larger clone is found one base away.

The source material was naive CD4+ T cells sorted from blood. The sample's cell subset or site, from its label and the paper: CD45RA+ positively selected. This clonotype was obtained from a man aged 25 to 40 in good health.

The CDR3 region: CATSRDSEETQYF. The DNA sequence follows: TGTGCCACCAGCAGGGACAGTGAAGAGACCCAGTACTTC. The V and J genes are TRBV15 and TRBJ2-5; a tentative D call is TRBD1 (6 bases match). Measured from the cysteine to the phenylalanine, the CDR3 is 13 residues long. The read is trimmed to its CDR3 DNA, 39 bases read in frame from base 1. V sheds 3 bases and J sheds 3 bases, leaving 8 bases between their ends. For CDR1 and CDR2, the germline V gene (reference sequence) lists LNHNV and YYDKDF.